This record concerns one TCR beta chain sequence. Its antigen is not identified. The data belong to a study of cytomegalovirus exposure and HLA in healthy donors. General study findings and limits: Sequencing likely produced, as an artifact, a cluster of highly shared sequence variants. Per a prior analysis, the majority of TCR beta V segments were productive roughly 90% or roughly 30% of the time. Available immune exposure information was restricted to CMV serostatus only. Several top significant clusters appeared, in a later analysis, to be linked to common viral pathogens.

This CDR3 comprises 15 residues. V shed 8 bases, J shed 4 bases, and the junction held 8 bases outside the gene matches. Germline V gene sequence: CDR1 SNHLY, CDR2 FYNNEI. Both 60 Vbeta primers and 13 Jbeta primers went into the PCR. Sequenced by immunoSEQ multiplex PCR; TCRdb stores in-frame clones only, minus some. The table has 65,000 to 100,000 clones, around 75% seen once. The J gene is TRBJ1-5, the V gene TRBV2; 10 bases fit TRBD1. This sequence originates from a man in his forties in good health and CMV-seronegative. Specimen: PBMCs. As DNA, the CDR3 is TGTGCCAGCGAACCGGGACAGGGGATTAATCAGCCCCAGCATTTT. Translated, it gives CASEPGQGINQPQHF.